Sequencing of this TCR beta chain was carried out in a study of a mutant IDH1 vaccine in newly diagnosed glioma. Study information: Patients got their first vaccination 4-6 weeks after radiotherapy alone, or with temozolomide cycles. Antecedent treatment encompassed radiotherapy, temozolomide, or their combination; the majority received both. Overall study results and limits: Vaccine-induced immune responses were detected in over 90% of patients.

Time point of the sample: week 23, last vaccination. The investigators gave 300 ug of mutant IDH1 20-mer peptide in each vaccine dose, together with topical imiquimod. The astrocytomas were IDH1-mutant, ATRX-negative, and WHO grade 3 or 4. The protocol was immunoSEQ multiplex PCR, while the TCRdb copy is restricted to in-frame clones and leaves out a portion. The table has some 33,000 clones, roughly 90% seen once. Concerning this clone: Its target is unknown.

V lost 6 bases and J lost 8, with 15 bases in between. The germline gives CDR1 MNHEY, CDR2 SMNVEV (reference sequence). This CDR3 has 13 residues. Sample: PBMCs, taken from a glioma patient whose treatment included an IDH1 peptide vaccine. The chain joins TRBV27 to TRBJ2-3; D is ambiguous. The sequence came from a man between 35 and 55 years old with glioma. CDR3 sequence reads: CASSAAALGTQYF. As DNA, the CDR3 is TGTGCCAGCAGCGCCGCCGCGTTGGGTACGCAGTATTTT.